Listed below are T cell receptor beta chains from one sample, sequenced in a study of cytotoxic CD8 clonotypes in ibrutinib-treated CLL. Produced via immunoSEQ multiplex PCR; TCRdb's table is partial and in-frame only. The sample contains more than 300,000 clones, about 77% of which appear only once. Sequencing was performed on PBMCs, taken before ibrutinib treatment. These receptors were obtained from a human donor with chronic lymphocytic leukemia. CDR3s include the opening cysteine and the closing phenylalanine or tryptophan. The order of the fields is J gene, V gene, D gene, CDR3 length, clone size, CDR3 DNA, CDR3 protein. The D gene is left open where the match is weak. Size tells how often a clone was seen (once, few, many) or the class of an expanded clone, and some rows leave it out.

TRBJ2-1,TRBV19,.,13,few,TGTGCCAGTAGTATAGTGTTTCCGGGACAGCAGTTCTTC,CASSIVFPGQQFF
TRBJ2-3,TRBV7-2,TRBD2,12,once,TGTGCCAGCAGCACAGAGGGACTAGCTCTGTATTTT,CASSTEGLALYF
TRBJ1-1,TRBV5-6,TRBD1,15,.,TGTGCCAGCAGCACCGTGGGACAGGGAGGTACTGAAGCTTTCTTT,CASSTVGQGGTEAFF
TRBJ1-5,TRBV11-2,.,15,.,TGTGCCAGCAGCTTAGGTCTGGGGGAAAATCAGCCCCAGCATTTT,CASSLGLGENQPQHF
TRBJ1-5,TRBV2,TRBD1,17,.,TGTGCCAGCAGGGCTCCGGTGGACAGGGGGCTGAATCAGCCCCAGCATTTT,CASRAPVDRGLNQPQHF
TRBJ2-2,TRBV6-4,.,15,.,TGTGCCAGCAGCCGGGACACTGCGAACACCGGGGAGCTGTTTTTT,CASSRDTANTGELFF
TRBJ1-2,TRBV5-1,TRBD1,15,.,TGCGCCAGCAGCCCAGGGACAGGGGTTCGATATGGCTACACCTTC,CASSPGTGVRYGYTF
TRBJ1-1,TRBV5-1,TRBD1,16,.,TGCGCCAGCAGCACGGGACAGGGGGTGTTGAACACTGAAGCTTTCTTT,CASSTGQGVLNTEAFF
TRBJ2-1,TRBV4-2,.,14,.,TGTGCCAGCAGCCAAGAACCGACTAGTCTTGAGCAGTTCTTC,CASSQEPTSLEQFF
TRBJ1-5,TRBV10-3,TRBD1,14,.,TGTGCCATCAACGATAGGGACAGTAATCAGCCCCAGCATTTT,CAINDRDSNQPQHF
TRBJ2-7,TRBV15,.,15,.,TGTGCCACCAGCAGAGATTTGGTCGGGCTCAACGAGCAGTACTTC,CATSRDLVGLNEQYF
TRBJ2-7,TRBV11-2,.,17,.,TGTGCCAGCAGCCGCGACTCCCCCCTAGGAGAGTCCTACGAGCAGTACTTC,CASSRDSPLGESYEQYF
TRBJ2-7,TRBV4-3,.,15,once,TGCGCCAGCAGCCAAGTCGGGTCCCTCTCCTACGAGCAGTACTTC,CASSQVGSLSYEQYF
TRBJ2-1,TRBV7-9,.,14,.,TGTGCCAGCAGCTTAGGGACCCTCATTGTTGAGCAGTTCTTC,CASSLGTLIVEQFF
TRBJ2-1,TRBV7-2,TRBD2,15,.,TGTGCCAGCAGCTTAGGGCGGGAGGGCCTCAATGAGCAGTTCTTC,CASSLGREGLNEQFF
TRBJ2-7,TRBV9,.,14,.,TGTGCCAGCAGCGTCGGAGGGGAGAACTACGAGCAGTACTTC,CASSVGGENYEQYF
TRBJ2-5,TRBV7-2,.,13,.,TGTGCCAGCAGCTCCCAGGGTGGGGAGACCCAGTACTTC,CASSSQGGETQYF
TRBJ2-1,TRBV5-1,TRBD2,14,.,TGCGCCAGCCGGACTAGCGGGGCATACAATGAGCAGTTCTTC,CASRTSGAYNEQFF
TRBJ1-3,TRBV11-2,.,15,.,TGTGCCAGCAGCCCCGGGGGAGGGGCTGGAAACACCATATATTTT,CASSPGGGAGNTIYF
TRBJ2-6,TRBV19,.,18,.,TGTGCCAGTAGTATTTGGGGTACTAGGGTGTTAGGGGCCAACGTCCTGACTTTC,CASSIWGTRVLGANVLTF
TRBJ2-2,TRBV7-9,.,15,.,TGTGCCAGCAGCATAGCGGAGCCGAACACCGGGGAGCTGTTTTTT,CASSIAEPNTGELFF
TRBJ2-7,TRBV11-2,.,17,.,TGTGCCAGCAGCTATGGGGCCGGGCGGGGATCCTCCTACGAGCAGTACTTC,CASSYGAGRGSSYEQYF
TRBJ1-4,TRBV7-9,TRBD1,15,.,TGTGCCAGCAGCTTAGTAGGGGGCGTAAATGAAAAACTGTTTTTT,CASSLVGGVNEKLFF
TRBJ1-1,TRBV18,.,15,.,TGTGCCAGCTCACCCCTCCGGGGGAGGAACACTGAAGCTTTCTTT,CASSPLRGRNTEAFF
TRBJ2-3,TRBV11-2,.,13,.,TGTGCCAGCAGCTTAACCGGGGGTGGCACGCAGTATTTT,CASSLTGGGTQYF
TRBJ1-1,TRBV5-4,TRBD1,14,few,TGTGCCAGCAGCTCAGGACAGGGTTGGACTGAAGCTTTCTTT,CASSSGQGWTEAFF
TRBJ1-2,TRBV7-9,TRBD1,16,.,TGTGCCAGCAGCTTAGACCTCACCTACAGGGGCGGGGGCTACACCTTC,CASSLDLTYRGGGYTF
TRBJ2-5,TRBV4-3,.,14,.,TGCGCCAGCAGCCAAGATTACAGAAAAGAGACCCAGTACTTC,CASSQDYRKETQYF
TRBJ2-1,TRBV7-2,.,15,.,TGTGCCAGCAGCTTAATCGGGGGAGACTACAATGAGCAGTTCTTC,CASSLIGGDYNEQFF
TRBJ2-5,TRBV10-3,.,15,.,TGTGCCATAAGGGGCAATCGGGACGCCCAAGAGACCCAGTACTTC,CAIRGNRDAQETQYF
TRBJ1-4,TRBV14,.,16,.,TGTGCCAGCAGCCAAGTTTCGTGGGGAGCTAATGAAAAACTGTTTTTT,CASSQVSWGANEKLFF
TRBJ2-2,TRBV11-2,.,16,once,TGTGCCAGCAAGCTCCGTTTACTGGAAATCACCGGGGAGCTGTTTTTT,CASKLRLLEITGELFF
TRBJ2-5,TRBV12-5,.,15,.,TGTGCTAGTGGTTTGGTAGTAGGAATAGAAGAGACCCAGTACTTC,CASGLVVGIEETQYF
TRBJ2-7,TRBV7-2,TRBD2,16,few,TGTGCCAGCAGCCTGGTTAGCGGGAGAGCCCCCTACGAGCAGTACTTC,CASSLVSGRAPYEQYF
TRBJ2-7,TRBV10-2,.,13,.,TGCGCCAGCAGTCCCGGGACATTCTACGAGCAGTACTTC,CASSPGTFYEQYF
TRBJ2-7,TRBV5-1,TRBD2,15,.,TGCGCCAGCAGCCCCAGCGGGAGGCCGGCCTACGAGCAGTACTTC,CASSPSGRPAYEQYF
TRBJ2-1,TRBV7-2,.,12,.,TGTGCCAGCAGCCCCCGCGTCAGAGAGCAGTTCTTC,CASSPRVREQFF
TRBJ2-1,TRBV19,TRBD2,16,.,TGTGCCAGTAGCCGGTCTGGCGGGAGTCCCTACAATGAGCAGTTCTTC,CASSRSGGSPYNEQFF
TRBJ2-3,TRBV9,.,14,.,TGTGCCAGCAGCGTACAGGGGCGTTTGGATACGCAGTATTTT,CASSVQGRLDTQYF
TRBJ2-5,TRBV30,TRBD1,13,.,TGTGCCTGGAGGACAGGGGGATCAGAGACCCAGTACTTC,CAWRTGGSETQYF
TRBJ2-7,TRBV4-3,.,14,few,TGCGCCAGCAGCCAAGAACTCTCTTCCTACGAGCAGTACTTC,CASSQELSSYEQYF
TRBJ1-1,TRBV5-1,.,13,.,TGCGCCAGCAGCTTTTCCAGCAACACTGAAGCTTTCTTT,CASSFSSNTEAFF
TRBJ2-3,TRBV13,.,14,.,TGTGCCAGCAGCCCCGGGTGGGGCACAGATACGCAGTATTTT,CASSPGWGTDTQYF